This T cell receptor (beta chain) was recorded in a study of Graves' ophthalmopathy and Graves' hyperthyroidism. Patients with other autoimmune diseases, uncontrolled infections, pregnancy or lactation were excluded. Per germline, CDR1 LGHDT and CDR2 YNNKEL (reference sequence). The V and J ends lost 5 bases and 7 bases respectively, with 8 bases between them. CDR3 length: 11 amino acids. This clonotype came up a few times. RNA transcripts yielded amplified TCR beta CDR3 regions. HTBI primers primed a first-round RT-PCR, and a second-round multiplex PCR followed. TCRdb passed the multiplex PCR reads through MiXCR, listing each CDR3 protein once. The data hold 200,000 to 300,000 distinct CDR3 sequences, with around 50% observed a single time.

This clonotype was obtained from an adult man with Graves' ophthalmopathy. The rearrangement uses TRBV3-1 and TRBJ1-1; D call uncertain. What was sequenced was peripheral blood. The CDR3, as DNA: TGTGCCAGCAGCGACTTAGGTGAAGCTTTCTTT. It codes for CASSDLGEAFF.